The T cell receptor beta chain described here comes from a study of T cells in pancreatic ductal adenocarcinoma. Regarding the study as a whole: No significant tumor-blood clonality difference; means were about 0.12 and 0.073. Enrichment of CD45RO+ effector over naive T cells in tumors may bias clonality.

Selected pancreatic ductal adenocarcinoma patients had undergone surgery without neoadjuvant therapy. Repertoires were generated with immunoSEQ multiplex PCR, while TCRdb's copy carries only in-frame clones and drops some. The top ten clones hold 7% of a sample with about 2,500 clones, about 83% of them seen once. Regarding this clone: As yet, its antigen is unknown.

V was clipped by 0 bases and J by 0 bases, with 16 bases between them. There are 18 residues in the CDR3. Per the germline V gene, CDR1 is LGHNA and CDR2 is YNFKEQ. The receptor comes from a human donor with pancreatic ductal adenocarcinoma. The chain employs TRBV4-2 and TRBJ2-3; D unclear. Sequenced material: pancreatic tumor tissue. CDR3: CASSQELYRVSSTDTQYF. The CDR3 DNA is TGTGCCAGCAGCCAAGAACTTTATCGGGTATCTAGCACAGATACGCAGTATTTT.